This paragraph reports one T cell receptor beta chain. Its antigen is currently not known. No quality values exist for individual bases; no much larger clone is one base distant. The CDR3 sequence holds 19 residues, the cysteine and phenylalanine included. The entry retains the CDR3 DNA only, 57 bases that are in frame from base 1. The sample belongs to a study of blood T cell repertoires in COVID-19 (TCRdb year 2020). Regarding the study in general: Samples from collaborators originated in the United States, Italy and Spain and spanned both the acute and convalescent phases of COVID-19. The prospective study material was composed of cDNA or gDNA derived from T cells, B-cell-depleted T cells, or PBMCs. Subjects who had been exposed to COVID-19, were actively infected with it, or had recovered from it provided the deeply sampled blood TCRbeta repertoires that made up the dataset. A freely available public database, intended as a resource for researchers studying the immune response to SARS-CoV-2, is where the repertoires were released. Samples came from the ongoing ImmuneRACE study (first 160 participants) plus 1,254 subjects from 6 global collaborators. A de-identified subject ID, COVID-19 status, age in years and sex were almost always included in the sample metadata. Where available, HLA class I and class II types were taken from metadata supplied by the sample provider and were not determined by assay-based typing. Study-wide conclusions, independent of this receptor: Clinical and demographic metadata were provided uncurated, with the amount varying by source and participant.

The collaborating institutions used their own protocols to collect whole blood in K2EDTA tubes. For TCRbeta analysis, collaborators shipped samples as frozen whole blood, isolated PBMCs, or DNA extracted from either of those sample types. TCRbeta CDR3 regions were amplified from genomic DNA using the immunoSEQ Assay, a bias-controlled multiplex PCR. In the paper's pipeline: Within the assay, amplification of reference gene primers was used to estimate how many nucleated cells each sample contained. To quantify the absolute abundance of each unique TCRbeta CDR3 rearrangement, sequence reads were collapsed and filtered. For each sample, productive Simpson clonality was calculated as the square root of Simpson's diversity index over productive rearrangements. Sourced from immuneACCESS, this table was stored by TCRdb with only in-frame sequences that have V and J called. A share of the clones is absent; for the studies checked, an unresolved V gene accounts for under half, and the remainder has no known explanation. The DNA gave D and trimming, while V, J and clone size come from that table. The sample includes 50,000 to 75,000 clones, with less than 80% observed a single time. Clones ranked in the top ten supply about 18% of the sample.

The receptor's source is a man aged 55-75 years with acute or convalescent COVID-19. The rearranged segments are TRBV21-1 and TRBJ2-3; TRBD1 is the table's D call, not checked against the DNA. TRBV21-1 is flagged as a pseudogene. Sequences were obtained from peripheral blood. For the CDR3, the sequence is CASSKVGTRHPITGDTQYF. The nucleotide sequence reads TGTGCCAGCAGCAAAGTCGGAACCAGACACCCGATAACAGGAGATACGCAGTATTTT.